This TCR beta chain was recorded in a study of CD8+ T cells in alopecia areata. Study summary: Patients received oral tofacitinib, 5 to 10 mg twice daily, for moderate-to-severe alopecia areata.

Study-wide results and limits: Sharing of TCRs across patients appeared less clear than in mice, possibly for HLA-related reasons.

Sampling of alopecia areata patients yielded lesional scalp punch biopsies as well as peripheral blood. Separation by sorting yielded CD4+ and CD8+ T cells from PBMCs. RNA extraction and reverse transcription yielded cDNA as sequencing template. Sequencing was performed with immunoSEQ multiplex PCR; in TCRdb, only in-frame clones are kept and a portion is missing. The data contain about 69,000 clones, roughly 60% of them singletons. Deletions cut 2 bases from V and 3 bases from J, with 7 bases between. Germline V gives CDR1 MNHEY, CDR2 SMNVEV (reference sequence). This CDR3 has 13 residues. With regard to this clone: Its antigen is not known.

This sample comprised CD8+ T cells sorted from blood, obtained at week 0. The receptor's source is a human donor with alopecia areata. The chain joins TRBV27 to TRBJ1-1, with D unresolved. CDR3 loop: CASSLGRHTEAFF. The CDR3 DNA is TGTGCCAGCAGTTTAGGGAGGCACACTGAAGCTTTCTTT.